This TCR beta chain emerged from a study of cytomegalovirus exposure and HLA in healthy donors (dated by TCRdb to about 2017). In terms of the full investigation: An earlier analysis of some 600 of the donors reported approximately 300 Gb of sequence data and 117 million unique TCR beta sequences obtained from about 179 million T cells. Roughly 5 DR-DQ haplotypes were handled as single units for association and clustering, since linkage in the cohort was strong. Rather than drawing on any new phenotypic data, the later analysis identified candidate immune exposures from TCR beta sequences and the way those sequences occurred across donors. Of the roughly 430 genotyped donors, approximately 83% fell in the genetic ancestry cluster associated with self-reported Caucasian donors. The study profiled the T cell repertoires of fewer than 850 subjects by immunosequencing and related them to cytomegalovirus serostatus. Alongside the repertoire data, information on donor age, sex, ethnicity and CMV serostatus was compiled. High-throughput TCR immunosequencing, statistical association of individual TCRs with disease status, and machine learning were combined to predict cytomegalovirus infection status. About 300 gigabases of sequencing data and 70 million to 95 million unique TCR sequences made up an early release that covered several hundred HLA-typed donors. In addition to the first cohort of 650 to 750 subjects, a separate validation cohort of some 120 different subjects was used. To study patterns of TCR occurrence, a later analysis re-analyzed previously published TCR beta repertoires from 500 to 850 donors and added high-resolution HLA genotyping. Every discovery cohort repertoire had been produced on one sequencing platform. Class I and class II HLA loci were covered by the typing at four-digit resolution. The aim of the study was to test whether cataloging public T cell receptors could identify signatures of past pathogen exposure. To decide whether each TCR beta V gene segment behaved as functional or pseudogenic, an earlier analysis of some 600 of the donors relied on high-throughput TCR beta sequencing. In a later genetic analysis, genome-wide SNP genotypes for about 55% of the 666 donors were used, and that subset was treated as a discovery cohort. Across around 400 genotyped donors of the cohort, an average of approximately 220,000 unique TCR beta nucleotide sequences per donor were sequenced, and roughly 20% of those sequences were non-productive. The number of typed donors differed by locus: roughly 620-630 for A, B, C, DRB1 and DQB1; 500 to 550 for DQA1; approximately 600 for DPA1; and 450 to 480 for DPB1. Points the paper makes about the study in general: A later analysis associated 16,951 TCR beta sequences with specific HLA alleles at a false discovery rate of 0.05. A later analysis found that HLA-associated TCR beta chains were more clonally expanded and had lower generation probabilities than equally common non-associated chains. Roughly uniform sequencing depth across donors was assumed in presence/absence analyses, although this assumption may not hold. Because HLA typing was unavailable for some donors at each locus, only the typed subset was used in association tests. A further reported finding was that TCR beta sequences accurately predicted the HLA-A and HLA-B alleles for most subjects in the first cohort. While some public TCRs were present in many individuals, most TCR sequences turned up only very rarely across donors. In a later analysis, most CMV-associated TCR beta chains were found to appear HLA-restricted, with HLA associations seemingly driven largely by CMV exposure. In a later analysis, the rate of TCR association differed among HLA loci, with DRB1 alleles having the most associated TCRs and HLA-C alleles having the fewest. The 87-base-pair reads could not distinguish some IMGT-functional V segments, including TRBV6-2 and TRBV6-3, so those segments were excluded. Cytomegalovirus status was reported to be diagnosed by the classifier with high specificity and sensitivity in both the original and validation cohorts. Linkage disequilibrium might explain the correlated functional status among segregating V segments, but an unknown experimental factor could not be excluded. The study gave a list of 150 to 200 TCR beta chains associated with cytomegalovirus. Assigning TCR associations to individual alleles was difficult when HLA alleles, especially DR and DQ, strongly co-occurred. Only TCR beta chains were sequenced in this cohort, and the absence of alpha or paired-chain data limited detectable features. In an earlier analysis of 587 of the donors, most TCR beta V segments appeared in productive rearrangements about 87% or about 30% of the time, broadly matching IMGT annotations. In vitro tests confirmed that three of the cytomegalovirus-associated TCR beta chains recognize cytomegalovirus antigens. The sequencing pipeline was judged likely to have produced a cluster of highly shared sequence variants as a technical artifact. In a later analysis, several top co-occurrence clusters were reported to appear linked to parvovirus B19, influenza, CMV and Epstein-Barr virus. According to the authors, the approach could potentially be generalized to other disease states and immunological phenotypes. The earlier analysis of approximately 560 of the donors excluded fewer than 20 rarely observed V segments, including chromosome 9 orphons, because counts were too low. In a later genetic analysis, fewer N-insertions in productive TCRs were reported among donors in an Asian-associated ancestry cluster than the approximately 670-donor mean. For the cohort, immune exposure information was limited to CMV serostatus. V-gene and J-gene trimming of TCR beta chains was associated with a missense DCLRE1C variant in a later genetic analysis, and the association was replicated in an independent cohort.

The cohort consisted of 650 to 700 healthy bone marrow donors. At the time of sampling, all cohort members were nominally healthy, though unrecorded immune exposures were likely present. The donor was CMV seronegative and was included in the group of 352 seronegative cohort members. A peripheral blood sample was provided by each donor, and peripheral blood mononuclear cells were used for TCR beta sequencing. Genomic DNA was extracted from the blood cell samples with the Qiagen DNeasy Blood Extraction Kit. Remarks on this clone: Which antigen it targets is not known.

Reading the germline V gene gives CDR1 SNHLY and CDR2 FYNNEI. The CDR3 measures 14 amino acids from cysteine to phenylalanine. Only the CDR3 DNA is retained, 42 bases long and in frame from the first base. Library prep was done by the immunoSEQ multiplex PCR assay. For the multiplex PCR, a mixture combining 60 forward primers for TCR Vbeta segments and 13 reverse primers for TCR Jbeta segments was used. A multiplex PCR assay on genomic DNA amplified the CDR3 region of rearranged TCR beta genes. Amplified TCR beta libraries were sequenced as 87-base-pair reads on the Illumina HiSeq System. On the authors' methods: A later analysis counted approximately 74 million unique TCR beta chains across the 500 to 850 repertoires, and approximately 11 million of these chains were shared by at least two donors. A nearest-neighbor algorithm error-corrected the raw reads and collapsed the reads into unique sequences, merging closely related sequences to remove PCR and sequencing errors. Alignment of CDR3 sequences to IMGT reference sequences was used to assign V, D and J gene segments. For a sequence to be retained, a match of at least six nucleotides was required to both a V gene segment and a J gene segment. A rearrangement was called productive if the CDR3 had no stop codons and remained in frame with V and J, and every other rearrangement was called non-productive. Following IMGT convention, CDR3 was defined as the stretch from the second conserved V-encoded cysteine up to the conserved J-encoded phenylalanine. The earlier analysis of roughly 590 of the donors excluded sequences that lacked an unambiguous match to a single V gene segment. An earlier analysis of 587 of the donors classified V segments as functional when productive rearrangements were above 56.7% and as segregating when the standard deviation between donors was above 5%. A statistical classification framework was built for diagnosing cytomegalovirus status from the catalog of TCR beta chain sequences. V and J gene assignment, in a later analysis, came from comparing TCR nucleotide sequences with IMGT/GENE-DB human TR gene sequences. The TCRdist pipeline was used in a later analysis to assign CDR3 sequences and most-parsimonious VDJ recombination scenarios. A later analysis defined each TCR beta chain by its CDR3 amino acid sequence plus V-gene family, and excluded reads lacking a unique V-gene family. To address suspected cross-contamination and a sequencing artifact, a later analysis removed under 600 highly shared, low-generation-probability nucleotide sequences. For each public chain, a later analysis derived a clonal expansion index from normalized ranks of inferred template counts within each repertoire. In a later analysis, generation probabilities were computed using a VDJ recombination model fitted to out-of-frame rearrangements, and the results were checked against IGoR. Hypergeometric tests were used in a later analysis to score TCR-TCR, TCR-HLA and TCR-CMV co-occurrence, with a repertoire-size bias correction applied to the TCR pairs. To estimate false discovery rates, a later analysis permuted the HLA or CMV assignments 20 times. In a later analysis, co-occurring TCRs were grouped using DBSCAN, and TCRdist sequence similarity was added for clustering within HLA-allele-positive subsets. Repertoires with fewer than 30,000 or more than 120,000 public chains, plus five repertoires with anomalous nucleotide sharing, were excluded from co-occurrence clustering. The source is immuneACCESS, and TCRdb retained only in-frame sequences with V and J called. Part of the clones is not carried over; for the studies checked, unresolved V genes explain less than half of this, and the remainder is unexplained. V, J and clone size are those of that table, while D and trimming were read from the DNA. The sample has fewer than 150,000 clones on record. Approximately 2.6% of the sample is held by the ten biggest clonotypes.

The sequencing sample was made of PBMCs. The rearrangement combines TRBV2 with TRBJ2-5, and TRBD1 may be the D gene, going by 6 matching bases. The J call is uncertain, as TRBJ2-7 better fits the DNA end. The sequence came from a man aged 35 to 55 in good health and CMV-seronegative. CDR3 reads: CASLRTGPGYEQYF. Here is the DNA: TGTGCCAGTCTTAGAACAGGGCCAGGCTACGAGCAGTACTTC.